Presented here are 2 T cell receptor beta chains from one specimen sequenced in a study of radiotherapy plus CTLA-4 blockade in lung cancer. The table came from immunoSEQ multiplex PCR; TCRdb's copy has only in-frame clones and leaves some out. The table records approximately 98,000 clones, 82% of them present only once. Material: peripheral blood, obtained from a patient treated with radiotherapy plus ipilimumab. These receptors all stem from a human donor with non-small cell lung cancer who had a partial response to radiotherapy plus ipilimumab.

This clone has a single count. V gene TRBV5-1 combines with J gene TRBJ2-3; TRBD2 might be the D (5 bases). The CDR3 has 15 amino acids. Between the trimmed V and J ends, which lost 0 bases and 0 bases, there was a span of 8 bases. Germline V gene data show CDR1 as SGHRS and CDR2 as YFSETQ. CDR3 sequence (DNA): TGCGCCAGCAGCTTGGCAGCGGCGAGCACAGATACGCAGTATTTT. It specifies CASSLAAASTDTQYF.

The chain carries TRBV28 and TRBJ1-5; 8 bases are a match to TRBD1. V lost 6 bases to trimming and J lost 5 bases; unmatched junction nucleotides: 9. The CDR3 consists of 15 residues. CDR1 and CDR2 from the germline V gene are MDHEN and SYDVKM. The CDR3 nucleotides read TGTGCCAGCAGGTACGGGGACAGGAGTCATCAGCCCCAGCATTTT. Translation gives CASRYGDRSHQPQHF.